Sequencing of this T cell receptor (beta chain) was carried out in a study of response to subunit inactivated influenza vaccine. Regarding the study as a whole: Each seasonal influenza vaccination, the authors suggested, recruits few new T cells.

Points on this clonotype: What it binds is not known.

Trimming cost V 5 bases and J 2 bases, with 18 bases left between them. CDR1 DFQATT and CDR2 SNEGSKA come from the germline V gene (reference sequence). This CDR3 contains 16 residues. TCRdb processed the RT-PCR reads anew with MiXCR; each CDR3 protein has one entry. This repertoire shows just over 300,000 distinct CDR3 sequences, 20% to 25% found once; its top ten account for under 13%. This receptor was taken from a man aged 45-69 years who received an inactivated influenza vaccine. The chain carries TRBV20-1 and TRBJ2-2, with D possibly matching TRBD2 (5 bases). The sequencing used PBMCs from blood, collected about 20 months after vaccination. The CDR3: CSAATVRTGNTGELFF. The CDR3 coding sequence is TGCAGTGCTGCCACCGTGAGGACGGGAAACACCGGGGAGCTGTTTTTT.